Listed here are 17 T cell receptor beta chains from one sample, sequenced in a study of T cell changes during pregnancy in multiple sclerosis. Clones were read by immunoSEQ multiplex PCR, and TCRdb kept only the in-frame ones, dropping some. The data show around 58,000 clones, 90% to 95% seen once. The sequences come from peripheral blood, collected before pregnancy. The receptor set was obtained from a female donor with multiple sclerosis, enrolled in a pregnancy study.

The chain has TRBV6-5 and TRBJ1-2; possibly TRBD1 for D (6 bases). The germline V gene encodes CDR1 MNHEY and CDR2 SVGAGI. Trimming stripped 8 bases from V and 4 bases from J, with 14 bases between. The CDR3 spans 13 residues. The CDR3 bases are TGTGCCAGCGGAACAGGGTTGGCCTATGGCTACACCTTC. Residues: CASGTGLAYGYTF.

The chain uses TRBV19 and TRBJ1-1, with TRBD1 identical over 7 bases. CDR3 length: 16 residues. Per the germline V gene, CDR1 is LNHDA and CDR2 is SQIVND (reference sequence). Trimming at V came to 7 bases and at J to 5 bases, leaving 16 bases not matched to a gene. CDR3 bases: TGTGCCAGTATTCCGCAGGGGGTGAGAGGGAGGACTGAAGCTTTCTTT. It yields the protein CASIPQGVRGRTEAFF. The whole variable domain, remainder taken from reference TRBV19 and TRBJ1-1, is DGGITQSPKYLFRKEGQNVTLSCEQNLNHDAMYWYRQDPGQGLRLIYYSQIVNDFQKGDIAEGYSVSREKKESFPLTVTSAQKNPTAFYLCASIPQGVRGRTEAFFGQGTRLTVV.

The rearrangement links TRBV6-5 to TRBJ1-3, with TRBD1 matching over 7 bases. CDR1 and CDR2 (germline): MNHEY, SVGAGI. The CDR3 has 15 amino acids. The J segment lost 0 bases and the V segment lost 6 bases, leaving 5 bases of the junction unmatched. Here the CDR3 reads CASRMGQISGNTIYF. DNA for the CDR3: TGTGCCAGCAGAATGGGACAGATCTCTGGAAACACCATATATTTT.

The chain combines TRBV7-9 with TRBJ1-1; TRBD1 agrees at 10 bases. The V segment lost 7 bases and the J segment 4 bases; nucleotides outside the gene matches: 9. The CDR3 is 15 residues long. The germline V gene has CDR1 SEHNR and CDR2 FQNEAQ (reference sequence). Here the CDR3 DNA reads TGTGCCAGCACCCGACAGGGGACAGGGGTCACTGAAGCTTTCTTT. Translated: CASTRQGTGVTEAFF.

This chain links TRBV27 with TRBJ2-2; weak D call: TRBD2 (5 bases). The germline V gene encodes CDR1 MNHEY and CDR2 SMNVEV (reference sequence). The CDR3 loop spans 17 amino acids. Trimming left V 6 bases short and J 6 bases short, with 23 bases between. Here the CDR3 reads CASSRQPGGRSSGELFF. As DNA, the CDR3 is TGTGCCAGCAGCCGCCAACCAGGAGGACGAAGCTCCGGGGAGCTGTTTTTT.

This chain joins TRBV7-9 and TRBJ2-1, with TRBD1 matching 10 bases. Germline V gene lookup returns CDR1 SEHNR and CDR2 FQNEAQ (reference sequence). This CDR3 comprises 15 residues. The trim removed 4 bases at V and 8 bases at J, leaving 8 bases unmatched. CDR3 region: CASSSRDRGGDEQFF. Here the CDR3 DNA reads TGTGCCAGCAGCTCCCGGGACAGGGGTGGCGATGAGCAGTTCTTC.

The rearrangement uses TRBV5-6 and TRBJ1-1; 8 bases are shared with TRBD1. In germline, CDR1 is SGHDT, CDR2 YYEEEE. This CDR3 region has 15 residues. J gave up 3 bases and V 3 bases, and 7 bases lay outside the gene matches. In nucleotides, the CDR3 is TGTGCCAGCAGCTCTGACAGGGGCTACCACACTGAAGCTTTCTTT. It translates to CASSSDRGYHTEAFF.

The chain uses TRBV5-1 and TRBJ1-2; D is uncertain. The CDR3 sequence is 13 residues long. V lost 0 bases and J 2 bases, leaving 5 bases between the germline ends. Germline V gene sequence: CDR1 SGHRS, CDR2 YFSETQ. The CDR3 protein is CASSLDGNYGYTF. CDR3 DNA sequence: TGCGCCAGCAGCTTGGATGGCAACTATGGCTACACCTTC. Looking up the rest from reference TRBV5-1 and TRBJ1-2 gives the full variable domain: KAGVTQTPRYLIKTRGQQVTLSCSPISGHRSVSWYQQTPGQGLQFLFEYFSETQRNKGNFPGRFSGRQFSNSRSEMNVSTLELGDSALYLCASSLDGNYGYTFGSGTRLTVV.

The gene calls are TRBV27 and TRBJ2-7, with TRBD1 matching 10 bases. The CDR3 has 14 amino acids. V trimming: 4 bases; J trimming: 2 bases; junction bases outside the gene matches: 2. Germline CDR1 MNHEY, CDR2 SMNVEV (reference sequence). The CDR3, as DNA: TGTGCCAGCAGTTGGGGGACAGGGGCCTACGAGCAGTACTTC. This translates into CASSWGTGAYEQYF.

This chain connects TRBV7-8 to TRBJ2-5; 7 bases fit TRBD1. Germline trimming cut 8 bases from V and 5 bases from J; bases unmatched to any gene: 8. This CDR3 is 13 amino acids long. The germline V gene has CDR1 SGHVS and CDR2 FQNEAQ. The CDR3 is CASSADREETQYF. The CDR3 DNA sequence: TGTGCCAGCTCGGCAGACAGGGAGGAGACCCAGTACTTC.

The J gene is TRBJ2-5, the V gene TRBV5-1, with TRBD2 matching 9 bases. Germline lookup yields CDR1 SGHRS and CDR2 YFSETQ. Trimming cost V 4 bases and J 2 bases; bases outside gene matches: 12. CDR3 size: 17 residues. The CDR3: CASSRGVQTSGQETQYF. DNA of the CDR3: TGCGCCAGCAGCCGAGGGGTCCAGACTAGCGGACAAGAGACCCAGTACTTC.

The J gene is TRBJ2-5, the V gene TRBV9; D is perhaps TRBD1 (7 bases). Germline V lookup: CDR1 SGDLS, CDR2 YYNGEE. V lost 0 bases and J 3 bases, leaving 18 bases between the germline ends. The CDR3 covers 17 residues. The CDR3 DNA reads TGTGCCAGCAGCGTAGATCTGGGCGGGACAGTTAAAGAGACCCAGTACTTC. Protein sequence: CASSVDLGGTVKETQYF.

V is TRBV7-9 and J is TRBJ1-2; tentative D call: TRBD1 (5 bases). Trimming shortened V by 1 base and J by 4 bases, and 10 bases separated the two germline ends. Looked up from germline, CDR1 is SEHNR and CDR2 is FQNEAQ (reference sequence). The CDR3 consists of 14 residues. CDR3 region: CASSLGDRPYGYTF. CDR3 sequence (DNA): TGTGCCAGCAGCTTAGGAGACAGACCCTATGGCTACACCTTC.

V usage is TRBV27 and J usage is TRBJ1-1; D call uncertain. Trimming left V 4 bases short and J 0 bases short, with 9 bases between. CDR3 length equals 14 residues. The germline V gene encodes CDR1 MNHEY and CDR2 SMNVEV (reference sequence). The CDR3 DNA is TGTGCCAGCAGTTACACCCCCCTGAACACTGAAGCTTTCTTT. Amino acids: CASSYTPLNTEAFF.

The chain couples TRBV5-1 to TRBJ1-6; a weak D match, TRBD1 (5 bases). Germline V gene sequence: CDR1 SGHRS, CDR2 YFSETQ. Trimming removed 4 bases at V and 8 bases at J, with 16 bases between. The CDR3 runs 15 residues. The CDR3 protein is CASSRLEGRDSPLHF. The CDR3 DNA sequence: TGCGCCAGCAGCCGGCTGGAGGGACGGGATTCACCCCTCCACTTT.

The chain joins TRBV7-8 to TRBJ2-7; 8 nucleotides agree with TRBD2. The CDR3 is 15 amino acids. V was pared by 3 bases and J by 6 bases, with 10 bases of the junction left unmatched. The germline V gene has CDR1 SGHVS and CDR2 FQNEAQ. CDR3 in DNA: TGTGCCAGCAGCTTGGAGGGCCGGCTAGCGGGCGAGCAGTACTTC. Translation: CASSLEGRLAGEQYF.

The CDR3 loop is CASGRTGGEGYGYTF. The CDR3 DNA sequence: TGTGCTAGTGGTCGTACAGGGGGCGAGGGCTATGGCTACACCTTC. The genes are TRBV12-5 and TRBJ1-2; the match to TRBD1 covers 9 bases. The V gene's germline CDR1 is LGHNT and CDR2 FRNRAP. Trimming at V came to 5 bases and at J to 4 bases, leaving 8 bases not matched to a gene. The CDR3 runs 15 residues.